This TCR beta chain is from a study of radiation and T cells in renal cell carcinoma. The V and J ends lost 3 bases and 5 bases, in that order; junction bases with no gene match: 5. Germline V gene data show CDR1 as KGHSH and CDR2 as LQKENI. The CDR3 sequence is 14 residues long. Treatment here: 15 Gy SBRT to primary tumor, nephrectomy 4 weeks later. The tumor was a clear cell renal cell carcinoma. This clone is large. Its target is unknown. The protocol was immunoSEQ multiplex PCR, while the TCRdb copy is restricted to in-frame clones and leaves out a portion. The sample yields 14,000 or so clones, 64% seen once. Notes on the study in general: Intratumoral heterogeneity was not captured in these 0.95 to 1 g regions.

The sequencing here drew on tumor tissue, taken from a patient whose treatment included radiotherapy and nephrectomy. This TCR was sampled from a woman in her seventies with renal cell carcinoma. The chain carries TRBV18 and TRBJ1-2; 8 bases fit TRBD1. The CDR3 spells CASSPGQGLYGYTF. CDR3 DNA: TGTGCCAGCTCACCCGGACAGGGTCTTTATGGCTACACCTTC.